This T cell receptor beta chain was identified in a study of blood T cell repertoires in COVID-19. Study-level background: The samples span acute and convalescent COVID-19 from the United States, Italy and Spain. PBMCs, B-cell-depleted T cells, or T cells were the source of the cDNA or gDNA that made up the material.

With 4 bases removed from V and 1 base from J, the gap between germline ends came to 13 bases. Germline CDR1 is MRHNA and CDR2 is SNTAGT. The CDR3 extends over 15 amino acids. Source study methods: Reference gene primers were amplified, and this amplification served to estimate nucleated cell counts. TCRdb keeps only in-frame clones here, not all; method: immunoSEQ multiplex PCR. That table furnishes V, J and clone size, whereas the DNA furnished D and trimming. The sample records 130,000 or so clones, 85% to 90% being singletons. This chain uses TRBV6-4 with TRBJ2-5; TRBD1 is a possible D gene (5 bases). The clonotype originates from a woman in her forties or fifties with acute or convalescent COVID-19. The sequenced sample consisted of peripheral blood. CDR3 coding DNA: TGTGCCAGCAGTGGATCGGTGGGGCCCCAAGAGACCCAGTACTTC. It yields the protein CASSGSVGPQETQYF.